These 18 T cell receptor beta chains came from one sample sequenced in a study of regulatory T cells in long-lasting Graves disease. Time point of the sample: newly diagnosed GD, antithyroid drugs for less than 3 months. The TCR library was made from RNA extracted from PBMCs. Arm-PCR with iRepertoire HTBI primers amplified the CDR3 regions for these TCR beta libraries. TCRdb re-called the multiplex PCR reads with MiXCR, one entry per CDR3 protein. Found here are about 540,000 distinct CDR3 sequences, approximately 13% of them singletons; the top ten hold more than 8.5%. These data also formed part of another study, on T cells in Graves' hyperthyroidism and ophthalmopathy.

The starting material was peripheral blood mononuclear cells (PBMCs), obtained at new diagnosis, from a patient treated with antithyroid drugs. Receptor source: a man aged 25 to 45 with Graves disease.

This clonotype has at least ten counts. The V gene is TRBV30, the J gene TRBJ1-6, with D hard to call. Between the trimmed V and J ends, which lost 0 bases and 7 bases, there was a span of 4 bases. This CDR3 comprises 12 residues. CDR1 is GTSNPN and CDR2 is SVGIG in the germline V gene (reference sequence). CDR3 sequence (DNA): TGTGCCTGGAGTGTAGGAAATTCACCCCTCCACTTT. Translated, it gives CAWSVGNSPLHF.

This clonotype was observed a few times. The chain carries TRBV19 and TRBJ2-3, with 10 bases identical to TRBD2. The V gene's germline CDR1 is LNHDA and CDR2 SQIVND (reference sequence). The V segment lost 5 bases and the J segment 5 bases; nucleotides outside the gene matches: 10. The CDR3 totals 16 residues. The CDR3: CASSARRLAGEDTQYF. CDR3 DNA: TGTGCCAGTAGTGCGAGGCGTCTAGCGGGAGAAGATACGCAGTATTTT.

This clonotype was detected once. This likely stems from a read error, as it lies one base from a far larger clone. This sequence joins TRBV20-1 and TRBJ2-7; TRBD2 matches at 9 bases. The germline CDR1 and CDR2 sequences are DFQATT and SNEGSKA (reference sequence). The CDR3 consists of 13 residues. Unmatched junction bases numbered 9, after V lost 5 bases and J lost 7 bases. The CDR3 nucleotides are TGCAGTGCTGTAGCGGGAGTAAGCGATGAGCAGTACTTC. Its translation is CSAVAGVSDEQYF.

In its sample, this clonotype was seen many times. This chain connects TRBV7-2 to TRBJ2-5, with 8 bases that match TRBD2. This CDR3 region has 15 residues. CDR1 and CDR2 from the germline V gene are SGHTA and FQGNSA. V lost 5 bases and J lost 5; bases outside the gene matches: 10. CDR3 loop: CASSPLGTGGETQYF. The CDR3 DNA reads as TGTGCCAGCAGCCCCCTAGGTACGGGGGGGGAGACCCAGTACTTC. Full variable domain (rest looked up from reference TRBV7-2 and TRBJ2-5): GAGVSQSPSNKVTEKGKDVELRCDPISGHTALYWYRQSLGQGLEFLIYFQGNSAPDKSGLPSDRFSAERTGGSVSTLTIQRTQQEDSAVYLCASSPLGTGGETQYFGPGTRLLVL.

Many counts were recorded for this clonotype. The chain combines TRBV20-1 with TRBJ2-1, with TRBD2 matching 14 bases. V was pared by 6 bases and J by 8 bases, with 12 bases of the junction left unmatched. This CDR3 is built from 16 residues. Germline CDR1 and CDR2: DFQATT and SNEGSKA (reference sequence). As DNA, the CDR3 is TGCAGTGCCCGACTAGCGGGAGGGAAACTTTCGGATGAGCAGTTCTTC. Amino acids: CSARLAGGKLSDEQFF.

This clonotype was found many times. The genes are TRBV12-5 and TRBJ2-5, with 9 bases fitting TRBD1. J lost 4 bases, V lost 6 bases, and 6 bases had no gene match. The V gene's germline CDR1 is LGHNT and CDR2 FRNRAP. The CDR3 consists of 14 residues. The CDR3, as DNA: TGTGCTAGTGGCCGGGGACAGGGCCTAGAGACCCAGTACTTC. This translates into CASGRGQGLETQYF.

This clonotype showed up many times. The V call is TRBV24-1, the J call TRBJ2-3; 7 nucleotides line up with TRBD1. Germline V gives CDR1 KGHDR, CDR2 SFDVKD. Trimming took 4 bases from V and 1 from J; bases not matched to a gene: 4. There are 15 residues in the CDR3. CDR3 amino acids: CATSETGTGTDTQYF. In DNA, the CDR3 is TGTGCCACCAGTGAGACAGGGACGGGCACAGATACGCAGTATTTT.

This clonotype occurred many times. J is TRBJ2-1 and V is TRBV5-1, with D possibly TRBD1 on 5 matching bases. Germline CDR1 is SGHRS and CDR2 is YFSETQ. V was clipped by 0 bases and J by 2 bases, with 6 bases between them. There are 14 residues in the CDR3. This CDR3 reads CASSLETAYNEQFF. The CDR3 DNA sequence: TGCGCCAGCAGCTTGGAGACAGCCTACAATGAGCAGTTCTTC.

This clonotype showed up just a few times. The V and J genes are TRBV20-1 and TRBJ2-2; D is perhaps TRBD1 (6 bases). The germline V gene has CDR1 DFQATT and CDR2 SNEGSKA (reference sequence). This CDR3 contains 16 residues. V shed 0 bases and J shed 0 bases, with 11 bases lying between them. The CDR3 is CSARDPHRANTGELFF. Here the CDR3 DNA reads TGCAGTGCTAGAGATCCCCACAGGGCGAACACCGGGGAGCTGTTTTTT.

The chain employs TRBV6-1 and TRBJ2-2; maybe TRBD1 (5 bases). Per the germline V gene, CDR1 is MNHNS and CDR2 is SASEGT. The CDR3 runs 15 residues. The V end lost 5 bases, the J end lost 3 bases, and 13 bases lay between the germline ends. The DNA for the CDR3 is TGTGCCAGCAGTCACGGTACAGGTGACACCGGGGAGCTGTTTTTT. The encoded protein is CASSHGTGDTGELFF.

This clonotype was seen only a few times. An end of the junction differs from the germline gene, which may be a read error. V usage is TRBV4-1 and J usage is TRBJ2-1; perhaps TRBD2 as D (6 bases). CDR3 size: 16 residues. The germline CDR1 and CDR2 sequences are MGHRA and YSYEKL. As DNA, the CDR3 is TGCGCCAGCCGCCAACCAGGGTGGGGCGGGAACAATGAGCAGTTCTTC. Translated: CASRQPGWGGNNEQFF.

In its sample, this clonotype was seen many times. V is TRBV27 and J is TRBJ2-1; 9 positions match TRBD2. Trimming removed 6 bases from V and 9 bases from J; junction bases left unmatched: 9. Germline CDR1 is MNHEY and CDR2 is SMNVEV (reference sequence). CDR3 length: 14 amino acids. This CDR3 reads CASSVSGRYSEQFF. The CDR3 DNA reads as TGTGCCAGCAGCGTCAGCGGGAGGTATAGTGAGCAGTTCTTC.

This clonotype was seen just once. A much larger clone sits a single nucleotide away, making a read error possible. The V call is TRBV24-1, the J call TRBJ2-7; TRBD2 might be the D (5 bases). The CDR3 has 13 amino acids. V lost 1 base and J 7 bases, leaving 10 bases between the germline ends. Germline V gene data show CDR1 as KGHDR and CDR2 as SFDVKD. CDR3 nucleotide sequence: TGTGCCACCAGTGATTTATACCGGGGTGAGCAGTACTTC. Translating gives CATSDLYRGEQYF.

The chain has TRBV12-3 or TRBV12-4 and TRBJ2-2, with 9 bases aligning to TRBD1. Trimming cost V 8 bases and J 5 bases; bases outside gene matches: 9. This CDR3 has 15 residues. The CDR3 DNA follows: TGTGCCAGCCGGGGACAGACAGGGGGTACCGGGGAGCTGTTTTTT. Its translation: CASRGQTGGTGELFF.

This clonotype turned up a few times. CDR3 in amino acids: CASREPRAGLNNEQFF. The CDR3 nucleotides read TGTGCCAGCAGGGAGCCGAGAGCGGGGCTCAACAATGAGCAGTTCTTC. The chain is built from TRBV2 and TRBJ2-1; 7 positions match TRBD2. Germline V gene lookup returns CDR1 SNHLY and CDR2 FYNNEI. The CDR3 extends over 16 amino acids. J was trimmed by 5 bases and V by 6 bases; bases with no gene match: 13.

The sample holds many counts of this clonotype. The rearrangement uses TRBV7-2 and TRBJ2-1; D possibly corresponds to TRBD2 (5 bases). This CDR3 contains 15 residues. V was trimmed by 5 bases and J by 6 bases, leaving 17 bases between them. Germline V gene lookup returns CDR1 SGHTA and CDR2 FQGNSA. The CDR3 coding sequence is TGTGCCAGCAGCCCGGCGCGGAGGATCCCCAATGAGCAGTTCTTC. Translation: CASSPARRIPNEQFF.

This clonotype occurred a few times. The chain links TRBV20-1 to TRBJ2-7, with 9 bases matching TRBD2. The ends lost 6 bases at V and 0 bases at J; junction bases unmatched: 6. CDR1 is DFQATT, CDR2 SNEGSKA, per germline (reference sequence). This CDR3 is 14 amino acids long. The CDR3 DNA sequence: TGCAGTGCGACCCCGACTAGCGGCTCCTACGAGCAGTACTTC. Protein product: CSATPTSGSYEQYF.

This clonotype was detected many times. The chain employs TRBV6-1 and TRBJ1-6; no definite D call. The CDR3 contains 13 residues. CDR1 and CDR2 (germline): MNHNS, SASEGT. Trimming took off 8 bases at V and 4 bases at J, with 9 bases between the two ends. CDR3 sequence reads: CASWAGYNSPLHF. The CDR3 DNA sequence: TGTGCCAGCTGGGCAGGTTATAATTCACCCCTCCACTTT.